These 31 T cell receptor beta chains came from one sample sequenced in a study of blood T cell repertoires in COVID-19. Method: immunoSEQ multiplex PCR; TCRdb's copy keeps in-frame clones and lacks some. The table has about 170,000 clones, 85% to 90% seen once. The sample was peripheral blood. These receptors originate from a woman aged 80 or over in a cohort sampled during active or convalescent COVID-19.

This clone was seen once. CDR3 bases: TGTGCCAGCAGGGACTCTCTAGCCAAAAACATTCAGTACTTC. Encoded protein: CASRDSLAKNIQYF. The gene calls are TRBV28 and TRBJ2-4; D might be TRBD2 (5 bases). V gave up 6 bases and J gave up 0 bases, with 9 bases separating them. The CDR3 runs 14 residues. Germline V gene data show CDR1 as MDHEN and CDR2 as SYDVKM.

The chain combines TRBV6-6 with TRBJ2-3; weak D call: TRBD2 (7 bases). V lost 5 bases to trimming and J lost 2 bases, with 11 bases between them. The CDR3 extends over 14 amino acids. From germline, CDR1 is MNHNY and CDR2 SVGAGI (reference sequence). The CDR3 reads CASSRGGNTDTQYF. The CDR3 nucleotides read TGTGCCAGCAGTAGGGGGGGGAACACAGATACGCAGTATTTT.

The V gene is TRBV5-5, the J gene TRBJ1-2; D call uncertain. This CDR3 has 15 amino acids. V was shortened by 0 bases and J by 4 bases, with 13 bases between the two germline ends. Germline CDR1 SGHKS, CDR2 YYEKEE (reference sequence). The DNA for the CDR3 is TGTGCCAGCAGCTTGGGCGGAACCTCTAGCTATGGCTACACCTTC. This encodes CASSLGGTSSYGYTF.

This clone was seen only once. This rearrangement joins TRBV5-1 to TRBJ2-3; 12 positions match TRBD2. V shed 0 bases, J shed 6 bases, and the junction held 2 bases outside the gene matches. The germline CDR1 and CDR2 sequences are SGHRS and YFSETQ. The CDR3 sequence is 15 residues long. The CDR3 sequence: CASSLGTSGVDTQYF. The CDR3 DNA is TGCGCCAGCAGCTTGGGGACTAGCGGGGTGGATACGCAGTATTTT. The full variable domain, with the rest looked up from reference TRBV5-1 and TRBJ2-3, is KAGVTQTPRYLIKTRGQQVTLSCSPISGHRSVSWYQQTPGQGLQFLFEYFSETQRNKGNFPGRFSGRQFSNSRSEMNVSTLELGDSALYLCASSLGTSGVDTQYFGPGTRLTVL.

The chain recombines TRBV18 with TRBJ1-5; TRBD1 might be the D (6 bases). The V gene lost 0 bases and the J gene lost 7 bases, with 16 bases spanning the gap. Germline loops: CDR1 KGHSH, CDR2 LQKENI. This CDR3 has 16 amino acids. DNA for the CDR3: TGTGCCAGCTCACCACCAGGCAGGGCCGACAGGCAGCCCCAGCATTTT. Amino acids: CASSPPGRADRQPQHF.

The genes are TRBV21-1 and TRBJ2-7; the tabulated D call, TRBD2, remains unverified against the DNA. TRBV21-1 is tagged as a pseudogene. The CDR3 is 15 amino acids. The CDR3 spells CASSFEGTALYEQYV. Written as DNA, the CDR3 is TGTGCCAGCAGCTTTGAGGGGACTGCCCTCTACGAGCAGTACGTC.

The J gene is TRBJ1-2, the V gene TRBV4-3; D gene unclear. CDR1 LGHNA and CDR2 YSLEER come from the germline V gene. The CDR3 is 16 amino acids. V lost 4 bases and J 8 bases, leaving 23 bases between the germline ends. The CDR3 DNA sequence: TGCGCCAGCAGCCGAGTAATCGCTGACTATTCGGGGGGCTACACCTTC. Translated: CASSRVIADYSGGYTF.

The rearrangement links TRBV5-4 to TRBJ2-6; possibly TRBD1 for D (5 bases). The V and J ends lost 0 bases and 2 bases respectively, with 6 bases between them. The CDR3 loop spans 15 amino acids. Germline CDR1 and CDR2: SGHNT and YYREEE (reference sequence). CDR3 DNA: TGTGCCAGCAGCTTGGGGGGCGCTGGGGCCAACGTCCTGACTTTC. Amino acids: CASSLGGAGANVLTF.

The J gene is TRBJ2-2, the V gene TRBV4-3, with TRBD1 as a possible D gene (5 bases). Germline loops: CDR1 LGHNA, CDR2 YSLEER. The V end was cut by 3 bases, the J end by 0 bases, with 14 bases between. This CDR3 is 17 amino acids long. The CDR3: CASSQGRQFANTGELFF. DNA for the CDR3: TGCGCCAGCAGCCAGGGAAGACAGTTCGCGAACACCGGGGAGCTGTTTTTT.

The gene calls are TRBV10-3 and TRBJ1-2; D perhaps matches TRBD1 (6 bases). The CDR3 runs 13 residues. V gave up 3 bases and J gave up 7 bases, with 12 bases separating them. Germline lookup yields CDR1 ENHRY and CDR2 SYGVKD. CDR3 nucleotides: TGTGCCATCAGTGAACTGGGGGCGGGTGGCTACACCTTC. Translated: CAISELGAGGYTF.

About this clone itself: At the DNA level, this CDR3 is encoded by other sequences in the same sample as well. This rearrangement joins TRBV5-4 to TRBJ2-5, with a tentative D call TRBD2 (5 bases). Trimming shortened V by 0 bases and J by 3 bases, and 6 bases separated the two germline ends. Germline lookup yields CDR1 SGHNT and CDR2 YYREEE (reference sequence). CDR3 size: 13 residues. CDR3 DNA: TGTGCCAGCAGCTTGGTCGGGGAAGAGACCCAGTACTTC. This encodes CASSLVGEETQYF.

The chain links TRBV5-1 to TRBJ1-3; 7 bases are shared with TRBD1. The CDR3 is 14 amino acids. J was trimmed by 4 bases and V by 5 bases; bases with no gene match: 6. Per germline, CDR1 SGHRS and CDR2 YFSETQ. This CDR3 is CASSEGATGNTIYF. The DNA of the CDR3 is TGCGCCAGCAGTGAGGGGGCGACAGGAAACACCATATATTTT.

This sequence joins TRBV10-3 and TRBJ2-7, with 8 bases fitting TRBD1. Per germline, CDR1 ENHRY and CDR2 SYGVKD. J was trimmed by 1 base and V by 0 bases; bases with no gene match: 5. The CDR3 extends over 16 amino acids. As DNA, the CDR3 is TGTGCCATCAGTGAGTCGGGGAACAGGGGGTCCTACGAGCAGTACTTC. Translation gives CAISESGNRGSYEQYF.

The genes are TRBV4-1 and TRBJ2-3, with 7 bases matching TRBD2. V shed 2 bases, J shed 4 bases, and the junction held 9 bases outside the gene matches. The CDR3 consists of 16 residues. CDR1 and CDR2 (germline): MGHRA, YSYEKL. The CDR3 region is CASSQQLSGGPDTQYF. As DNA, the CDR3 is TGCGCCAGCAGCCAACAACTCTCGGGAGGACCAGATACGCAGTATTTT.

The chain carries TRBV11-3 and TRBJ2-5; perhaps TRBD2 as D (5 bases). The CDR3 consists of 11 residues. Germline V CDR1 and CDR2: SGHNT, YENEEA. V lost 4 bases and J lost 7, with 7 bases in between. The CDR3 DNA reads TGTGCCAGCAGCTCCCGGGGGACCCAGTACTTC. Translating it yields CASSSRGTQYF.

This clone came up once. The V gene is TRBV7-8, the J gene TRBJ1-1; D gene uncertain. The CDR3 totals 18 residues. Deletions cut 0 bases from V and 0 bases from J, with 17 bases between. The germline V gene encodes CDR1 SGHVS and CDR2 FQNEAQ. CDR3 sequence (DNA): TGTGCCAGCAGCTTAGCGCGTCTAGGGAGGTTCATGAACACTGAAGCTTTCTTT. Translating gives CASSLARLGRFMNTEAFF.

This chain joins TRBV24-1 and TRBJ1-5; the match to TRBD1 covers 9 bases. This CDR3 comprises 16 residues. With V trimmed by 4 bases and J by 7 bases, 10 bases remained unmatched. CDR1 is KGHDR, CDR2 SFDVKD, per germline. The DNA of the CDR3 is TGTGCCACCAGTGACCCTGGACAGGGGTCGGAGCAGCCCCAGCATTTT. Encoded protein: CATSDPGQGSEQPQHF.

The chain has TRBV5-1 and TRBJ2-1, with no clear D. CDR1 and CDR2 (germline): SGHRS, YFSETQ. The CDR3 is 14 residues long. V lost 0 bases to trimming and J lost 4 bases, with 8 bases between them. Here the CDR3 DNA reads TGCGCCAGCAGCTTGGGCAGGCAGTACAATGAGCAGTTCTTC. Its protein is CASSLGRQYNEQFF.

The chain has TRBV5-1 and TRBJ2-7; 12 bases are shared with TRBD1. Germline trimming cut 3 bases from V and 5 bases from J; bases unmatched to any gene: 3. This CDR3 comprises 14 residues. Germline V CDR1 and CDR2: SGHRS, YFSETQ. The CDR3, as DNA: TGCGCCAGCAGCTGGGGGACAGGGGGCAACGAGCAGTACTTC. Translated: CASSWGTGGNEQYF. Full variable domain (outside the CDR3, taken from reference TRBV5-1 and TRBJ2-7): KAGVTQTPRYLIKTRGQQVTLSCSPISGHRSVSWYQQTPGQGLQFLFEYFSETQRNKGNFPGRFSGRQFSNSRSEMNVSTLELGDSALYLCASSWGTGGNEQYFGPGTRLTVT.

This clone was detected a few times. The identical CDR3 is also encoded by other nucleotide sequences in the sample. This sequence joins TRBV30 and TRBJ1-6; perhaps TRBD1 as D (6 bases). Trimming removed 0 bases from V and 6 bases from J, with 18 bases in between. Per germline, CDR1 GTSNPN and CDR2 SVGIG (reference sequence). The CDR3 is 17 residues long. CDR3 in DNA: TGTGCCTGGAGTGTACTGGGGGGGGCGGTTGGTAATTCACCCCTCCACTTT. The encoded protein is CAWSVLGGAVGNSPLHF.

The CDR3 here is CASSPQGGNEKLFF. The CDR3 region has the DNA TGTGCCAGCAGCCCCCAGGGGGGCAATGAAAAACTGTTTTTT. The rearrangement joins TRBV11-2 to TRBJ1-4, with 7 bases lining up with TRBD1. Germline V gives CDR1 SGHAT, CDR2 FQNNGV. The CDR3 sequence is 14 residues long. After removal of 5 bases from V and 5 bases from J, the junction contained 5 bases not matched to a gene. The full variable domain, completed using reference TRBV11-2 and TRBJ1-4, is EAGVAQSPRYKIIEKRQSVAFWCNPISGHATLYWYQQILGQGPKLLIQFQNNGVVDDSQLPKDRFSAERLKGVDSTLKIQPAKLEDSAVYLCASSPQGGNEKLFFGSGTQLSVL.

The gene calls are TRBV28 and TRBJ1-1; TRBD1 matches 7 bases. After removal of 6 bases from V and 2 bases from J, the junction contained 3 bases not matched to a gene. CDR1 is MDHEN and CDR2 is SYDVKM in the germline V gene. The CDR3 contains 13 residues. CDR3 bases: TGTGCCAGCAGCAGGGGGGTTAACACTGAAGCTTTCTTT. It codes for CASSRGVNTEAFF.

The chain is built from TRBV18 and TRBJ2-5, with D uncertain. Germline V gives CDR1 KGHSH, CDR2 LQKENI. The CDR3 contains 13 residues. Trimming took off 2 bases at V and 1 base at J, with 5 bases between the two ends. CDR3 loop: CASSPTSQETQYF. The CDR3 DNA reads TGTGCCAGCTCACCAACCAGCCAAGAGACCCAGTACTTC.

This sequence joins TRBV21-1 and TRBJ1-5; TRBD1, the D gene given by the table, was not confirmed from the DNA. TRBV21-1 is given as a pseudogene. The CDR3 consists of 16 residues. The CDR3 bases are TGTGCCAGCGGTCCCTATTGGGACAGGGGGATTCAGCCCCAGCATTTT. Translating gives CASGPYWDRGIQPQHF.

The rearrangement joins TRBV30 to TRBJ1-1, with a tentative D call TRBD1 (6 bases). CDR1 and CDR2 from the germline V gene are GTSNPN and SVGIG (reference sequence). With 4 bases removed from V and 1 base from J, the gap between germline ends came to 13 bases. The CDR3 contains 14 residues. The CDR3 sequence is CAWTLGHSNTEAFF. DNA for the CDR3: TGTGCCTGGACCCTGGGACATTCGAACACTGAAGCTTTCTTT. The entire variable domain, with the rest obtained from reference TRBV30 and TRBJ1-1, is as follows: SQTIHQWPATLVQPVGSPLSLECTVEGTSNPNLYWYRQAAGRGLQLLFYSVGIGQISSEVPQNLSASRPQDRQFILSSKKLLLSDSGFYLCAWTLGHSNTEAFFGQGTRLTVV.

The CDR3 loop is CASSLSGGRGRETQYF. CDR3 DNA sequence: TGTGCCAGCAGCCTCTCCGGGGGGAGGGGCCGGGAGACCCAGTACTTC. The chain combines TRBV7-9 with TRBJ2-5; TRBD2 matches at 7 bases. V gave up 5 bases and J gave up 5 bases; unmatched junction bases: 14. CDR3 length: 16 residues. From germline, CDR1 is SEHNR and CDR2 FQNEAQ (reference sequence).

V gene TRBV28 combines with J gene TRBJ2-1; perhaps TRBD2 as D (6 bases). This CDR3 is 15 amino acids long. Germline V CDR1 and CDR2: MDHEN, SYDVKM. CDR3 protein: CASKFGSPSYNEQFF. CDR3 coding DNA: TGTGCTTCCAAGTTCGGGAGCCCCTCCTACAATGAGCAGTTCTTC. The variable domain in full, with the rest retrieved from reference TRBV28 and TRBJ2-1, is DVKVTQSSRYLVKRTGEKVFLECVQDMDHENMFWYRQDPGLGLRLIYFSYDVKMKEKGDIPEGYSVSREKKERFSLILESASTNQTSMYLCASKFGSPSYNEQFFGPGTRLTVL.

The rearrangement links TRBV15 to TRBJ2-4; 10 bases map to TRBD1. The CDR3 contains 14 residues. The V segment lost 3 bases and the J segment 7 bases; nucleotides outside the gene matches: 3. In germline, CDR1 is LNHNV, CDR2 YYDKDF (reference sequence). For the CDR3, the DNA is TGTGCCACCAGCAGGACAGGGGGCCGGAACATTCAGTACTTC. Its translation: CATSRTGGRNIQYF. The variable domain in full, completed from reference TRBV15 and TRBJ2-4, reads DAMVIQNPRYQVTQFGKPVTLSCSQTLNHNVMYWYQQKSSQAPKLLFHYYDKDFNNEADTPDNFQSRRPNTSFCFLDIRSPGLGDTAMYLCATSRTGGRNIQYFGAGTRLSVL.

This clone is a singleton in its sample. The V gene is TRBV7-6, the J gene TRBJ2-1; 12 nucleotides line up with TRBD2. The CDR3 totals 15 residues. CDR1 is SGHVS, CDR2 FNYEAQ, per germline. The V gene end was trimmed by 5 bases and the J gene end by 6 bases; junction bases not matched to a gene: 5. The CDR3 DNA is TGTGCCAGCAGCCCTCTAGCGGGGGGGATCAATGAGCAGTTCTTC. Its translation: CASSPLAGGINEQFF.

The chain is built from TRBV7-6 and TRBJ2-5; D may be TRBD2 (5 bases). Germline CDR1 and CDR2: SGHVS and FNYEAQ. V lost 7 bases and J lost 2, with 11 bases in between. This CDR3 comprises 13 residues. The CDR3 protein is CASTPGLQETQYF. The CDR3, as DNA: TGTGCCAGCACCCCAGGACTTCAAGAGACCCAGTACTTC.

V is TRBV6-5 and J is TRBJ2-7; D is unresolved. Germline loops: CDR1 MNHEY, CDR2 SVGAGI. Trimming took off 4 bases at V and 2 bases at J, with 9 bases between the two ends. The CDR3 has 13 amino acids. The CDR3 DNA follows: TGTGCCAGCAGTTCCACTCCGACCTACGAGCAGTACTTC. It specifies CASSSTPTYEQYF.